This T cell receptor (beta chain) comes out of a study of CD8 T cells in ankylosing spondylitis. Note on this clonotype: Its antigen is unidentified.

Germline CDR1 reads MDHEN; CDR2 reads SYDVKM. The V end was cut by 6 bases, the J end by 2 bases, with 10 bases between. CDR3 length: 13 residues. Study results and limitations: Seemingly distinctive of ankylosing spondylitis blood was a TCR beta motif formed by eight highly homologous variants.

With molecular barcodes, quantitative 5'-RACE was used to make the TCR beta libraries. TCRdb re-derived calls from the 5' RACE reads in MiXCR, one entry per CDR3 protein. This table has around 770,000 distinct CDR3 sequences, 12% appearing once. V is TRBV28 and J is TRBJ1-2; D gene unclear. Sequenced: blood, either unsorted or a sorted T cell fraction (not recorded which). The sequence was collected from a male donor with ankylosing spondylitis. The CDR3 sequence: CASSVRQNYGYTF. DNA for the CDR3: TGTGCCAGCAGCGTCCGGCAGAACTATGGCTACACCTTC.